Presented here are 13 T cell receptor beta chains from one specimen sequenced in a study of blood T cell repertoires in COVID-19. Assay used: immunoSEQ multiplex PCR; TCRdb lists only in-frame clones, some missing. The sample lists roughly 220,000 clones, 90% seen once, with about 14% in the top ten. Sequencing was carried out using PBMCs or T cells enriched from blood (not recorded which). The source is a man between 25 and 39 years old who had been exposed to COVID-19.

This chain joins TRBV27 and TRBJ1-1; tentative D call: TRBD1 (5 bases). The CDR3 sequence is 13 residues long. V was pared by 10 bases and J by 1 base, with 13 bases between. Looked up from germline, CDR1 is MNHEY and CDR2 is SMNVEV (reference sequence). The CDR3 DNA follows: TGTGCCACCAGAGGGGTGAGGAACACTGAAGCTTTCTTT. Translated, it gives CATRGVRNTEAFF.

The rearrangement uses TRBV6-5 and TRBJ1-2; 9 bases line up with TRBD1. The CDR3 runs 14 residues. Trimming at V came to 7 bases and at J to 2 bases, leaving 5 bases not matched to a gene. Germline V gene sequence: CDR1 MNHEY, CDR2 SVGAGI. DNA for the CDR3: TGTGCCAGCACCAGGGACAGGGCAAACTATGGCTACACCTTC. This sequence encodes CASTRDRANYGYTF.

The V gene is TRBV19, the J gene TRBJ2-2, with no clear D. V was trimmed by 9 bases and J by 6 bases, leaving 11 bases between them. Germline CDR1 reads LNHDA; CDR2 reads SQIVND (reference sequence). The CDR3 has 12 amino acids. The CDR3 sequence is CASGTNSGELFF. DNA for the CDR3: TGTGCCAGCGGCACTAACTCCGGGGAGCTGTTTTTT. Full variable domain (outside the CDR3, taken from reference TRBV19 and TRBJ2-2): DGGITQSPKYLFRKEGQNVTLSCEQNLNHDAMYWYRQDPGQGLRLIYYSQIVNDFQKGDIAEGYSVSREKKESFPLTVTSAQKNPTAFYLCASGTNSGELFFGEGSRLTVL.

The chain recombines TRBV7-2 with TRBJ1-6; D is unresolved. CDR3 size: 15 residues. From germline, CDR1 is SGHTA and CDR2 FQGNSA. The V and J ends lost 5 bases and 5 bases respectively, with 13 bases between them. The DNA of the CDR3 is TGTGCCAGCAGCCAACGCGGGCGCGATAATTCACCCCTCCACTTT. Amino acids: CASSQRGRDNSPLHF.

This chain links TRBV6-6 with TRBJ1-6; no firm D call. Germline V CDR1 and CDR2: MNHNY, SVGAGI (reference sequence). Deletions cut 6 bases from V and 10 bases from J, with 16 bases between. The CDR3 sequence is 14 residues long. DNA for the CDR3: TGTGCCAGCAGCCATACATTAACCTTCTCACCCCTCCACTTT. It codes for CASSHTLTFSPLHF.

This clone was seen only a few times. This CDR3 is CASSIETANPTGELFF. The CDR3 DNA reads TGTGCCAGTAGTATAGAGACAGCGAACCCCACCGGGGAGCTGTTTTTT. The genes are TRBV19 and TRBJ2-2, with D possibly TRBD1 on 5 matching bases. Trimming removed 0 bases from V and 4 bases from J, with 12 bases in between. Per the germline V gene, CDR1 is LNHDA and CDR2 is SQIVND (reference sequence). CDR3 length: 16 residues.

This chain connects TRBV9 to TRBJ1-4, with D possibly TRBD1 on 5 matching bases. This CDR3 spans 14 amino acids. The germline V gene has CDR1 SGDLS and CDR2 YYNGEE. With 4 bases removed from V and 4 bases from J, the gap between germline ends came to 11 bases. CDR3 coding DNA: TGTGCCAGCAGCAAACACAGGAGTAATGAAAAACTGTTTTTT. Its protein product is CASSKHRSNEKLFF.

The genes are TRBV18 and TRBJ2-1; maybe TRBD1 (5 bases). The V end was cut by 6 bases, the J end by 4 bases, with 10 bases between. This CDR3 is 13 amino acids long. Germline loops: CDR1 KGHSH, CDR2 LQKENI. CDR3 sequence: CASSIDRYNEQFF. CDR3 DNA: TGTGCCAGCTCGATCGACAGATACAATGAGCAGTTCTTC.

This clone has a single count. This sequence joins TRBV4-1 and TRBJ1-3; no clear D gene. V was trimmed by 4 bases and J by 0 bases, leaving 13 bases between them. Germline values: CDR1 MGHRA, CDR2 YSYEKL. The CDR3 covers 16 residues. CDR3 in DNA: TGCGCCAGCAGCCCCTATGGGGAGAGCTCTGGAAACACCATATATTTT. Translating gives CASSPYGESSGNTIYF.

Only a few counts were recorded for this clone. This chain uses TRBV7-2 with TRBJ1-2; D gene unclear. The CDR3 is made up of 14 amino acids. The germline gives CDR1 SGHTA, CDR2 FQGNSA. Trimming stripped 5 bases from V and 4 bases from J, with 14 bases between. The DNA of the CDR3 is TGTGCCAGCAGCCCCCGGACGGGGATCTATGGCTACACCTTC. This sequence encodes CASSPRTGIYGYTF.

V and J are TRBV5-1 and TRBJ2-7; a possible D gene is TRBD1 (5 bases). Germline V gene data show CDR1 as SGHRS and CDR2 as YFSETQ. Trimming removed 0 bases from V and 4 bases from J, with 11 bases in between. The CDR3 contains 14 residues. CDR3 DNA sequence: TGCGCCAGCAGCTTGGATCCAGGGCTGTACGAGCAGTACTTC. Protein product: CASSLDPGLYEQYF.

This clone was picked up many times. This chain joins TRBV6-2 or TRBV6-3 and TRBJ2-1, with 10 bases aligning to TRBD1. V shed 5 bases and J 9 bases; nucleotides not matched to a gene: 13. This CDR3 has 16 amino acids. Germline values: CDR1 MNHEY, CDR2 SVGEGT. The CDR3 nucleotides read TGTGCCAGCAGTCACCCCGGGACAGGGGAGGAGGGTGAGCAGTTCTTC. Amino acids: CASSHPGTGEEGEQFF.

The V gene is TRBV5-1, the J gene TRBJ2-3; D is undetermined. Trimming shortened V by 5 bases and J by 6 bases, and 13 bases separated the two germline ends. The CDR3 is 13 residues long. CDR1 SGHRS and CDR2 YFSETQ come from the germline V gene. The CDR3 sequence: CASRSGFQDTQYF. In DNA, the CDR3 is TGCGCCAGCAGGTCTGGTTTCCAGGATACGCAGTATTTT.